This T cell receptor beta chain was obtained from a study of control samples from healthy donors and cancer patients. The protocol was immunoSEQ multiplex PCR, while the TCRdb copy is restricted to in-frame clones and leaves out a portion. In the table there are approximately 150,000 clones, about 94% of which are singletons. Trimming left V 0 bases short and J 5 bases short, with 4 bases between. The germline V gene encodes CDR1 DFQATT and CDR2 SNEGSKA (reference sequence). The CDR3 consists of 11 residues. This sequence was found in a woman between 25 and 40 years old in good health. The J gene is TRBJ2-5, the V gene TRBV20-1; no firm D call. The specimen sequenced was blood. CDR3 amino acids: CSARESETQYF. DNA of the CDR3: TGCAGTGCTAGAGAATCCGAGACCCAGTACTTC.